This TCR beta chain comes out of a study of cytomegalovirus exposure and HLA in healthy donors. About this clone: The antigen is unknown.

Regarding the study as a whole: A later analysis found first-cohort TCR clusters tended to co-occur in the 120 validation repertoires. There were a few CMV-associated chains whose specificity for CMV antigens was confirmed in vitro.

Among the roughly 120 subjects of the validation cohort, separate from the roughly 650-subject first cohort, were the donors. The V segment lost 8 bases and the J segment 4 bases; nucleotides outside the gene matches: 13. CDR3 size: 15 residues. Germline CDR1 MNHEY, CDR2 SMNVEV (reference sequence). Produced via immunoSEQ multiplex PCR; TCRdb's table is partial and in-frame only. The table lists 150,000 to 200,000 clones, around nine tenths of them singletons. The receptor was derived from a man younger than 35 in good health and CMV-seropositive. The sequenced sample consisted of PBMCs. This sequence joins TRBV27 and TRBJ2-7, with 8 nucleotides matching TRBD2. The CDR3 is CASRETGGDLYEQYF. The CDR3 DNA reads as TGTGCCAGCCGGGAGACGGGGGGGGACCTATACGAGCAGTACTTC.